This T cell receptor beta chain was identified during a study of cytomegalovirus exposure and HLA in healthy donors. General study findings and limits: An analysis that was carried out later associated fewer than 20,000 TCR beta sequences with HLA alleles at 0.05 false discovery rate. In an earlier analysis, in some 500 donors, most V segments appeared productive either ~90% or ~30% of the time. For cytomegalovirus status, the classifier reportedly gave diagnoses with high specificity and sensitivity. In a later analysis, V- and J-gene trimming of beta chains associated with a DCLRE1C missense variant, replicated independently.

For this clone: Its antigen is not identified.

Germline loops: CDR1 MNHNS, CDR2 SASEGT. Losses at the gene ends were 1 base for V and 4 bases for J; bases not matched to a gene: 1. The CDR3 spans 15 residues. PCR amplification relied on 60 Vbeta primers (plus 13 Jbeta primers). Sequencing used immunoSEQ multiplex PCR; TCRdb keeps in-frame clones, though not all of them. This table has around 40,000 clones, 60% to 80% appearing once. This chain uses TRBV6-1 with TRBJ2-1; TRBD2 agrees at 10 bases. What was sequenced was PBMCs. The TCR originated in a man aged 25 to 40 in good health and CMV-seronegative. CDR3 nucleotide sequence: TGTGCCAGCAGTGAAGAAGCGGGAGGGTACAATGAGCAGTTCTTC. This translates into CASSEEAGGYNEQFF.